Following are 13 T cell receptor beta chains from one sample sequenced in a study of a mutant IDH1 vaccine in newly diagnosed glioma. Time point: week 23, last vaccination. In the vaccine, a single dose held 300 ug of the mutant IDH1 20-mer peptide, along with topical imiquimod. Antigen specificity for these receptors is unknown. Generated by immunoSEQ multiplex PCR, the TCRdb table keeps only in-frame clones and is missing some. The repertoire has roughly 52,000 clones, approximately 80% of them found once; the top ten carry roughly 6%. The specimen comprised PBMCs, sampled from a glioma patient whose treatment included an IDH1 peptide vaccine. Receptor source: a middle-aged man with glioma.

This clone has only a few counts. The CDR3 here is CASSLAGTLDTQYF. The CDR3 nucleotides read TGTGCCAGCAGCCTAGCGGGAACCTTAGATACGCAGTATTTT. This chain links TRBV2 with TRBJ2-3; TRBD2 matches at 9 bases. The V gene end was trimmed by 6 bases and the J gene end by 5 bases; junction bases not matched to a gene: 6. Germline V gene lookup returns CDR1 SNHLY and CDR2 FYNNEI. This CDR3 contains 14 residues.

The chain uses TRBV7-9 and TRBJ1-1; 9 bases are shared with TRBD1. The ends lost 4 bases at V and 1 base at J; junction bases unmatched: 7. The germline V gene encodes CDR1 SEHNR and CDR2 FQNEAQ (reference sequence). CDR3 length equals 16 residues. The CDR3 nucleotides are TGTGCCAGCAGCTCCACCTCACAGGGGGCGAACACTGAAGCTTTCTTT. As protein: CASSSTSQGANTEAFF.

V and J are TRBV6-5 and TRBJ1-4; D is ambiguous. This CDR3 has 16 residues. Looked up from germline, CDR1 is MNHEY and CDR2 is SVGAGI. V lost 0 bases, J lost 0 bases, and 8 bases lay in between. The DNA for the CDR3 is TGTGCCAGCAGTTACTCGGTCACTGCAACTAATGAAAAACTGTTTTTT. It translates to CASSYSVTATNEKLFF.

The chain carries TRBV19 and TRBJ1-6; perhaps TRBD1 as D (5 bases). This CDR3 comprises 14 residues. The V end was cut by 5 bases, the J end by 10 bases, with 15 bases between. CDR1 and CDR2 (germline): LNHDA, SQIVND (reference sequence). DNA for the CDR3: TGTGCCAGTAGTCCGGACACCACTTTATCACCCCTCCACTTT. Residues: CASSPDTTLSPLHF.

The genes are TRBV5-4 and TRBJ2-1, with D tentatively TRBD1 (6 bases). The CDR3 spans 14 residues. Trimming left V 4 bases short and J 2 bases short, with 10 bases between. CDR1 is SGHNT, CDR2 YYREEE, per germline (reference sequence). CDR3 amino acids: CASSTQGTYNEQFF. CDR3 DNA: TGTGCCAGCAGCACTCAGGGGACCTACAATGAGCAGTTCTTC. The full variable domain, completed using reference TRBV5-4 and TRBJ2-1, is ETGVTQSPTHLIKTRGQQVTLRCSSQSGHNTVSWYQQALGQGPQFIFQYYREEENGRGNFPPRFSGLQFPNYSSELNVNALELDDSALYLCASSTQGTYNEQFFGPGTRLTVL.

The CDR3: CASSQEGVGSYNEQFF. For the CDR3, the DNA is TGTGCCAGCAGCCAAGAGGGTGTGGGCTCCTACAATGAGCAGTTCTTC. The chain recombines TRBV4-2 with TRBJ2-1; D ambiguous. The CDR3 is 16 amino acids. The V end was cut by 0 bases, the J end by 0 bases, with 9 bases between. Germline values: CDR1 LGHNA, CDR2 YNFKEQ.

The chain uses TRBV6-6 and TRBJ2-2; 10 bases map to TRBD1. The germline V gene has CDR1 MNHNY and CDR2 SVGAGI (reference sequence). V was clipped by 6 bases and J by 4 bases; unmatched bases: 2. This CDR3 is built from 14 residues. CDR3 bases: TGTGCCAGCAGCCGGACAGGGGGCACCGGGGAGCTGTTTTTT. It specifies CASSRTGGTGELFF.

V is TRBV13 and J is TRBJ1-1, with D maybe TRBD1 (5 bases). The CDR3 is 13 residues long. The ends were cut back, 5 bases at V and 5 bases at J, with 12 bases in the middle. Germline V lookup: CDR1 PRHDT, CDR2 FYEKMQ (reference sequence). CDR3 coding DNA: TGTGCCAGCAGCACGAGCTGGGGGACTGAAGCTTTCTTT. This sequence encodes CASSTSWGTEAFF. Complete variable domain (other parts from reference TRBV13 and TRBJ1-1): AAGVIQSPRHLIKEKRETATLKCYPIPRHDTVYWYQQGPGQDPQFLISFYEKMQSDKGSIPDRFSAQQFSDYHSELNMSSLELGDSALYFCASSTSWGTEAFFGQGTRLTVV.

The chain is built from TRBV7-2 and TRBJ1-6, with D tentatively TRBD1 (5 bases). Trimming took 1 base from V and 10 from J, leaving 11 bases between them. This CDR3 comprises 14 residues. Germline V CDR1 and CDR2: SGHTA, FQGNSA. CDR3 protein: CASSLVWTQSPLHF. The CDR3 DNA reads as TGTGCCAGCAGCTTAGTCTGGACACAATCACCCCTCCACTTT.

The rearrangement joins TRBV2 to TRBJ1-1; D is uncertain. The germline V and J ends were trimmed by 2 bases and 1 base, with 5 bases remaining between them. Germline V CDR1 and CDR2: SNHLY, FYNNEI. The CDR3 consists of 13 residues. CDR3 in DNA: TGTGCCAGCAGTGAAAACGGGAACACTGAAGCTTTCTTT. Residues: CASSENGNTEAFF.

The chain employs TRBV2 and TRBJ1-4; 10 nucleotides agree with TRBD1. Trimming at V came to 4 bases and at J to 5 bases, leaving 1 base not matched to a gene. Germline V CDR1 and CDR2: SNHLY, FYNNEI. The CDR3 contains 14 residues. This CDR3 reads CASSAGQGNEKLFF. CDR3 nucleotide sequence: TGTGCCAGCAGTGCGGGACAGGGGAATGAAAAACTGTTTTTT.

The chain has TRBV6-5 and TRBJ1-1, with D possibly matching TRBD1 (6 bases). Per germline, CDR1 MNHEY and CDR2 SVGAGI. CDR3 size: 14 residues. The ends were cut back, 2 bases at V and 0 bases at J, with 7 bases in the middle. This CDR3 is CASSYGGMNTEAFF. For the CDR3, the DNA is TGTGCCAGCAGTTACGGGGGCATGAACACTGAAGCTTTCTTT.

The chain is built from TRBV10-3 and TRBJ2-5; 8 bases line up with TRBD2. The V segment lost 4 bases and the J segment 4 bases; nucleotides outside the gene matches: 5. This CDR3 region has 14 residues. Germline-derived CDR1 and CDR2 are ENHRY and SYGVKD. CDR3 sequence: CAISGAGGGETQYF. The CDR3 nucleotides read TGTGCCATCAGTGGGGCGGGGGGCGGAGAGACCCAGTACTTC.